One sample yielded the 10 T cell receptor beta chains listed below, sequenced in a study of blood T cell repertoires in COVID-19. Sequencing was performed with immunoSEQ multiplex PCR; in TCRdb, only in-frame clones are kept and a portion is missing. The sample has 300,000 to 400,000 clones, about 87% seen once. The source material was PBMCs or T cells enriched from blood (not recorded which). Receptors were obtained from a man younger than 40 who had recovered from COVID-19.

This clone was seen a handful of times. This CDR3 reads CASSRTVGGTNTGELFF. The CDR3 DNA is TGTGCCAGCTCTAGGACTGTCGGGGGGACCAACACCGGGGAGCTGTTTTTT. This sequence joins TRBV18 and TRBJ2-2; TRBD2 matches 7 bases. The CDR3 contains 17 residues. The germline V gene encodes CDR1 KGHSH and CDR2 LQKENI. Trimming removed 6 bases from V and 2 bases from J; junction bases left unmatched: 12.

This chain uses TRBV2 with TRBJ2-5; D is possibly TRBD1 (6 bases). V shed 4 bases and J shed 4 bases, with 10 bases lying between them. The germline gives CDR1 SNHLY, CDR2 FYNNEI. The CDR3 contains 13 residues. The CDR3 coding sequence is TGTGCCAGCAGTGTCAGGGGTGGAGAGACCCAGTACTTC. The encoded protein is CASSVRGGETQYF.

The chain has TRBV4-1 and TRBJ1-1; D ambiguous. The CDR3 is 14 residues long. The V gene's germline CDR1 is MGHRA and CDR2 YSYEKL. Deletions cut 0 bases from V and 1 base from J, with 6 bases between. The CDR3 loop reads CASSQELANTEAFF. The CDR3 nucleotides are TGCGCCAGCAGCCAAGAACTCGCGAACACTGAAGCTTTCTTT.

This clone appeared a few times. The rearrangement uses TRBV18 and TRBJ2-7, with D perhaps TRBD1 (6 bases). The germline gives CDR1 KGHSH, CDR2 LQKENI. The CDR3 is made up of 12 amino acids. Trimming stripped 6 bases from V and 6 bases from J, with 12 bases between. For the CDR3, the DNA is TGTGCCAGCTCTGCAGGGGCTGCCGAGCAGTACTTC. This encodes CASSAGAAEQYF.

The CDR3 region is CASSLKTQGPYEQYF. CDR3 sequence (DNA): TGTGCCAGCAGCTTAAAGACTCAGGGGCCCTACGAGCAGTACTTC. The rearrangement uses TRBV7-9 and TRBJ2-7; D is possibly TRBD1 (6 bases). The CDR3 length is 15 residues. V was shortened by 2 bases and J by 2 bases, with 13 bases between the two germline ends. Germline assignment: CDR1 SEHNR and CDR2 FQNEAQ (reference sequence).

This clone was counted only a few times. The V and J genes are TRBV19 and TRBJ1-4; D gene unclear. The CDR3 contains 14 residues. Trimming removed 3 bases at V and 7 bases at J, with 12 bases between. The germline V gene encodes CDR1 LNHDA and CDR2 SQIVND (reference sequence). CDR3: CASSIDQSGEKLFF. CDR3 nucleotide sequence: TGTGCCAGTAGTATCGACCAGAGCGGTGAAAAACTGTTTTTT.

The chain carries TRBV7-8 and TRBJ2-1; a weak D match, TRBD2 (6 bases). Germline CDR1 SGHVS, CDR2 FQNEAQ. The CDR3 sequence is 14 residues long. Trimming took 3 bases from V and 6 from J, leaving 12 bases between them. The CDR3 spells CASSFSGTSNEQFF. Here the CDR3 DNA reads TGTGCCAGCAGCTTTTCCGGGACTTCCAATGAGCAGTTCTTC.

This clone was recorded once. This rearrangement joins TRBV4-1 to TRBJ2-1; 7 nucleotides match TRBD2. Germline CDR1 and CDR2: MGHRA and YSYEKL. The CDR3 runs 15 residues. V was pared by 6 bases and J by 3 bases, with 8 bases of the junction left unmatched. DNA of the CDR3: TGCGCCAGCAGGCCTCTAGGCGGGGGCTACAATGAGCAGTTCTTC. Its translation is CASRPLGGGYNEQFF.

CDR3 in amino acids: CASSLTGSNEKLFF. CDR3 nucleotides: TGTGCCAGCAGTTTAACAGGATCTAATGAAAAACTGTTTTTT. The V and J genes are TRBV28 and TRBJ1-4; maybe TRBD1 (5 bases). Germline V gene sequence: CDR1 MDHEN, CDR2 SYDVKM. This CDR3 has 14 residues. V lost 2 bases, J lost 3 bases, and 7 bases lay in between.

V and J are TRBV5-6 and TRBJ2-3, with 11 bases matching TRBD2. Per germline, CDR1 SGHDT and CDR2 YYEEEE. This CDR3 spans 14 amino acids. Unmatched junction bases numbered 3, after V lost 5 bases and J lost 4 bases. The CDR3 reads CASRLAGAADTQYF. CDR3 DNA: TGTGCCAGCAGACTAGCGGGGGCTGCAGATACGCAGTATTTT.